This entry concerns a single TCR beta chain. The antigen remains undetermined. The source of the sample is a study of T-cell memory formation after mild COVID-19. Between the trimmed V and J ends, which lost 4 bases and 6 bases, there was a span of 13 bases. Germline assignment: CDR1 SNHLY and CDR2 FYNNEI. The CDR3 totals 14 residues. After 5'RACE with constant-segment primers, TCR alpha and TCR beta cDNA libraries carrying sample barcodes and UMIs were obtained. Each CDR3 protein gets one entry after TCRdb re-called the 5' RACE reads with MiXCR. The profile shows about 560,000 distinct CDR3 sequences, less than 25% of them singletons. Study findings and constraints: Contracting clones localized mainly to CM and EM when CD4+ and mainly to EMRA when CD8+. The study found balanced CD4/CD8 in clones contracting day 15 to 85 and a CD4+ lean in later expanders. Pre-infection memory already had some responding clones, implying cross-reactive memory joined.

The sample taken for sequencing was PBMCs or a T cell subset sorted from them (not recorded which). The chain combines TRBV2 with TRBJ1-5; D unresolved. This sequence originates from an adult woman who had mild COVID-19 (a few samples of this study predate the infection). Cell type and time point are not known. The CDR3 spells CASSVEGSGQPQHF. The CDR3 DNA is TGTGCCAGCAGTGTTGAGGGATCAGGTCAGCCCCAGCATTTT.